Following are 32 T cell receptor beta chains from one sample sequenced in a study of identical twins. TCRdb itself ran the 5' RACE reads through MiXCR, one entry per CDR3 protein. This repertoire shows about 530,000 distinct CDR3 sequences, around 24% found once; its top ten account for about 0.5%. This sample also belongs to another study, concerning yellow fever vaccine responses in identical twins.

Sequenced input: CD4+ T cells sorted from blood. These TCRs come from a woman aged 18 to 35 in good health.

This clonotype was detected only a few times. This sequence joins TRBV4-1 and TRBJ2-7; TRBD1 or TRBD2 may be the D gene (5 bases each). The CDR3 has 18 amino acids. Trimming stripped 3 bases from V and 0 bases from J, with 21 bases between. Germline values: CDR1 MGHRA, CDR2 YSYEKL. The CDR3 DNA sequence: TGCGCCAGCAGCCAGGACGGGACCACAGAAAATCCCTCCTACGAGCAGTACGTC. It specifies CASSQDGTTENPSYEQYV.

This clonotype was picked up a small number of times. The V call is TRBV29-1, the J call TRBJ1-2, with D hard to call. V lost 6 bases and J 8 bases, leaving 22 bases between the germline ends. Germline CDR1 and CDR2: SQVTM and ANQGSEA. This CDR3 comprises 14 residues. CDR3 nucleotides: TGCAGCGTGCGCCACGACCTCTGGGGTGCCGGCTACACCTTC. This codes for CSVRHDLWGAGYTF. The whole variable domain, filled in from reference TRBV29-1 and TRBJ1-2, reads SAVISQKPSRDICQRGTSLTIQCQVDSQVTMMFWYRQQPGQSLTLIATANQGSEATYESGFVIDKFPISRPNLTFSTLTVSNMSPEDSSIYLCSVRHDLWGAGYTFGSGTRLTVV.

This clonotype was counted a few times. This chain's CDR3 is CASSLGDRAGNEQFF. The CDR3 nucleotides read TGCGCCAGCAGCTTGGGGGACAGGGCGGGGAATGAGCAGTTCTTC. V usage is TRBV5-1 and J usage is TRBJ2-1; 9 bases are shared with TRBD1. J gave up 7 bases and V 0 bases, and 5 bases lay outside the gene matches. Germline CDR1 SGHRS, CDR2 YFSETQ. CDR3 length: 15 residues.

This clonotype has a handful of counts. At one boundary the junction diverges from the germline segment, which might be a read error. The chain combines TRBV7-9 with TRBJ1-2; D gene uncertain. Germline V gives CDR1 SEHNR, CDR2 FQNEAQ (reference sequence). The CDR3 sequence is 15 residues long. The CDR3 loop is CASSLVQAANYGYTF. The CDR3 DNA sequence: TGTGCCAGCAGCTTAGTTCAGGCCGCTAATTATGGCTACACCTTC.

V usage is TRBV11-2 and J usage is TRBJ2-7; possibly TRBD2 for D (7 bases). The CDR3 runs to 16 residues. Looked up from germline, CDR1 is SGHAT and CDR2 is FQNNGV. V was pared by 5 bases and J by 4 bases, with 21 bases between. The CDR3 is CASSPSRWGGRYEQYV. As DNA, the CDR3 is TGTGCCAGCAGCCCCAGCCGGTGGGGGGGCCGATACGAGCAGTACGTC.

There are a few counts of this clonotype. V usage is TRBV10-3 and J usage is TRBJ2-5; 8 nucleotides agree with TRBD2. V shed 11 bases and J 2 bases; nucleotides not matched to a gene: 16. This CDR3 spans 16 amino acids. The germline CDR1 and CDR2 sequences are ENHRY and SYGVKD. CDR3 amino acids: CALPPRGGLSQETQYF. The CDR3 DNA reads TGTGCCCTACCCCCCCGGGGGGGGTTGTCACAAGAGACCCAGTACTTC.

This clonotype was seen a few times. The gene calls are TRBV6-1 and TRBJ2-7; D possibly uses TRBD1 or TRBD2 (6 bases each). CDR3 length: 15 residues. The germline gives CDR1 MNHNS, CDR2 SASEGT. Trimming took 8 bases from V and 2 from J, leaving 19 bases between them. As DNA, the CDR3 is TGTGCCAGCTCCCATAGGGGGGAGTCCCCCTACGAGCAGTACTTC. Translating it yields CASSHRGESPYEQYF.

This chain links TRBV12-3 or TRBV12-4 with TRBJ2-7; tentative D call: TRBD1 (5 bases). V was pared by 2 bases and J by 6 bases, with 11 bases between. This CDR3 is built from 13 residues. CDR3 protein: CASSLTSRVEQYF. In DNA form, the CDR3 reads TGTGCCAGCAGTTTAACGTCCAGGGTCGAGCAGTACTTC.

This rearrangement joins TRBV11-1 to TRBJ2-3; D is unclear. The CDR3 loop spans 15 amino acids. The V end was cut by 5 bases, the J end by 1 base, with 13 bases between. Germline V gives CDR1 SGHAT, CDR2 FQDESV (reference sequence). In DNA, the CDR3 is TGTGCCAGCAGCCCCCCCCCTCTAGGCACAGATACGCAGTATTTT. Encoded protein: CASSPPPLGTDTQYF.

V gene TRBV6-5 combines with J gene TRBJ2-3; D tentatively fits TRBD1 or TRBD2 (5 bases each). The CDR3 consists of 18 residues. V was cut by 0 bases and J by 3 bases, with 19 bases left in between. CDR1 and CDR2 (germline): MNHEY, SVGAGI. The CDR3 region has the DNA TGTGCCAGCAGTTACTCCCGGCCAGGGACCCCCCCTACAGATACGCAGTATTTT. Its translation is CASSYSRPGTPPTDTQYF.

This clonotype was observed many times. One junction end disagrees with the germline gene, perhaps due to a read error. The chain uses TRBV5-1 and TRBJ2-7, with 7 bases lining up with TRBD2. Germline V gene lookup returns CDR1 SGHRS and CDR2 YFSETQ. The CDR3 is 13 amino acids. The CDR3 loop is CASSSGLAYEQYF. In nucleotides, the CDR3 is TGTGCCAGCAGCTCTGGACTAGCCTACGAGCAGTACTTC.

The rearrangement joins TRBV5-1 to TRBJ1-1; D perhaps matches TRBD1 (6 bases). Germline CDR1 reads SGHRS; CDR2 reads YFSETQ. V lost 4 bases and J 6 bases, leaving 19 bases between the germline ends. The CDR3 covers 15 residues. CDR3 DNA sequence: TGCGCCAGCAGCACAACGACAGGCCTACTACCTGAAGCTTTCTTT. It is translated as CASSTTTGLLPEAFF.

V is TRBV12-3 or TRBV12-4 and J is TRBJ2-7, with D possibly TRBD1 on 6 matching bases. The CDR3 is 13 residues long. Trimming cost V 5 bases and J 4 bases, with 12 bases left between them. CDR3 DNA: TGTGCCAGCAGTCCCGGGACACCTTACGAGCAGTACGTC. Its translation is CASSPGTPYEQYV.

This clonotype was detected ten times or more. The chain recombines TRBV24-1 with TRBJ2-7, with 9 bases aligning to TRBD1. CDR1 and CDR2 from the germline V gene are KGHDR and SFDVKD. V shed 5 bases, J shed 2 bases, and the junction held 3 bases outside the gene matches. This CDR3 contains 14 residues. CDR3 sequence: CATSAGQGTYEQYF. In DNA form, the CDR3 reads TGTGCCACCAGTGCAGGACAGGGGACCTACGAGCAGTACTTC.

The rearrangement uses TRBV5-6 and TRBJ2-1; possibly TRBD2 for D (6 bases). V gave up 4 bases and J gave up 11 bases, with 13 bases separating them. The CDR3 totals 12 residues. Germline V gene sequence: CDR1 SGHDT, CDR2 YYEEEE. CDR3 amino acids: CASSLRTNKQFF. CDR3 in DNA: TGTGCCAGCAGCCTAAGGACTAATAAGCAGTTCTTC.

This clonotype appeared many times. The chain's CDR3 is CASSLGTASPRETQYF. CDR3 DNA sequence: TGTGCCAGCAGCTTAGGAACAGCAAGCCCCAGGGAGACCCAGTACTTC. The chain couples TRBV7-9 to TRBJ2-5; no clear D. In germline, CDR1 is SEHNR, CDR2 FQNEAQ (reference sequence). The length of the CDR3 is 16 residues. V gave up 1 base and J gave up 5 bases, with 17 bases separating them.

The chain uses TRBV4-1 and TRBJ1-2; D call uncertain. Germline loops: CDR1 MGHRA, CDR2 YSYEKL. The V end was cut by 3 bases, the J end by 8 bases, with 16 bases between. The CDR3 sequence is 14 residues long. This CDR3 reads CASSQKGGFDGYTF. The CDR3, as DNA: TGCGCCAGCAGCCAGAAAGGAGGATTTGACGGCTACACCTTC.

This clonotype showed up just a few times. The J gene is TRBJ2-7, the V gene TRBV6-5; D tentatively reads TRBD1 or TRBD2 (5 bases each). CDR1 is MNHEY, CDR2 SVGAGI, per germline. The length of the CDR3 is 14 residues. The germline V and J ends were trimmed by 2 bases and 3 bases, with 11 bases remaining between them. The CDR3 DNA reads TGTGCCAGCAGTTACATCGGGACCAACTACGAGCAGTACTTC. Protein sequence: CASSYIGTNYEQYF.

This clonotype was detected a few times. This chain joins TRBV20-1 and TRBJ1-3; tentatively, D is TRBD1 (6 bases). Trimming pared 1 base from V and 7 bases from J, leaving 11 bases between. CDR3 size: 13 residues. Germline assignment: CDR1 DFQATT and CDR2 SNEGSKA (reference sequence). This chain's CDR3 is CSARGDIWNTIYF. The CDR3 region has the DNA TGCAGTGCTAGAGGGGACATCTGGAACACCATATATTTT.

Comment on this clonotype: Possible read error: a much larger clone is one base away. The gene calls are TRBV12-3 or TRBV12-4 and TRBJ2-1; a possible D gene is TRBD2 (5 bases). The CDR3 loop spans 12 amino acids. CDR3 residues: CASRLGGHEQFF. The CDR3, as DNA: TGTGCCAGCAGATTAGGCGGGCATGAGCAGTTCTTC.

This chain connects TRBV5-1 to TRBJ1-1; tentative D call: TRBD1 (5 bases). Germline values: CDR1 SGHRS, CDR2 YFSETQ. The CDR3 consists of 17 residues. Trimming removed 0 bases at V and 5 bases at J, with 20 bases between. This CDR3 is CASSLDSTVRGGTEAFF. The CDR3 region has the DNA TGCGCCAGCAGCTTGGACTCGACAGTGCGAGGAGGAACTGAAGCTTTCTTT.

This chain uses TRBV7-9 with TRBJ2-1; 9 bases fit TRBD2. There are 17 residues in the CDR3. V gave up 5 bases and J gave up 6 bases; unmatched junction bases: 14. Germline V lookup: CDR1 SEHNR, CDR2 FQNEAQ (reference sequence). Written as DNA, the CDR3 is TGTGCCAGCAGCCCAAGACAGGGATGGCGGGGGGGCAATGAGCAGTTCTTC. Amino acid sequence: CASSPRQGWRGGNEQFF.

CDR3 residues: CASSPQGRTDTQYF. In DNA form, the CDR3 reads TGTGCCAGCAGTCCTCAGGGACGCACAGATACGCAGTATTTT. The rearrangement links TRBV6-2 or TRBV6-3 to TRBJ2-3; D could derive from TRBD1 or TRBD2 (5 bases each). Deletions cut 5 bases from V and 1 base from J, with 10 bases between. The CDR3 spans 14 residues. Germline CDR1 is MNHEY and CDR2 is SVGEGT.

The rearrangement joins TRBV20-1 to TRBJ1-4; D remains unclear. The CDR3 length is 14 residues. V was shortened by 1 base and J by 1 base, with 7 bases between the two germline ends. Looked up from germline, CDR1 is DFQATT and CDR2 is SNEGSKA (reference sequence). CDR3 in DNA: TGCAGTGCTAGAGGACGGCTAACTAATGAAAAACTGTTTTTT. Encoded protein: CSARGRLTNEKLFF.

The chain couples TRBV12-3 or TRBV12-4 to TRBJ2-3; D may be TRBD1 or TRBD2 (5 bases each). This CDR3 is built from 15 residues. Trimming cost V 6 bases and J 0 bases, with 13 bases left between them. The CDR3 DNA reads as TGTGCCAGCAGCCCCCGGGACCCCAGCACAGATACGCAGTATTTT. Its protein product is CASSPRDPSTDTQYF.

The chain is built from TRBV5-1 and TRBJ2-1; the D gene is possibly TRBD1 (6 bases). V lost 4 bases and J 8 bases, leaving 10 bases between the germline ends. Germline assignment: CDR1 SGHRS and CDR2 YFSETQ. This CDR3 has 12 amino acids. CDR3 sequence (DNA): TGCGCCAGCAGCCACAGGGTGTATGAGCAGTTCTTC. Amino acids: CASSHRVYEQFF.

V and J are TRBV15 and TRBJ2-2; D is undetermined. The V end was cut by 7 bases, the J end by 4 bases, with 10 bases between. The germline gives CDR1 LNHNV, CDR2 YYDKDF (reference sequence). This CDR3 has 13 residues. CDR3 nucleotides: TGTGCCACCAAGGAAGAGGTCACCGGGGAGCTGTTTTTT. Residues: CATKEEVTGELFF.

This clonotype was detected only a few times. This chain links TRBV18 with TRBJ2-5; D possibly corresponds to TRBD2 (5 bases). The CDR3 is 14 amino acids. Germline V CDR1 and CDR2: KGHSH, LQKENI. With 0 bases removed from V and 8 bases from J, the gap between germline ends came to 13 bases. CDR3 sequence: CASSPPSSGGTQYF. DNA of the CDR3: TGTGCCAGCTCACCACCTTCCAGCGGTGGAACCCAGTACTTC.

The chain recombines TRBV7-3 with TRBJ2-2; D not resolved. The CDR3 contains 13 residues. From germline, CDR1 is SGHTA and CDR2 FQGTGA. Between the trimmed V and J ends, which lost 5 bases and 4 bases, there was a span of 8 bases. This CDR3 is CASSTSPTGELFF. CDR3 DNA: TGTGCCAGCAGCACAAGCCCCACCGGGGAGCTGTTTTTT. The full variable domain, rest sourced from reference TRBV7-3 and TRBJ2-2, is GAGVSQTPSNKVTEKGKYVELRCDPISGHTALYWYRQSLGQGPEFLIYFQGTGAADDSGLPNDRFFAVRPEGSVSTLKIQRTERGDSAVYLCASSTSPTGELFFGEGSRLTVL.

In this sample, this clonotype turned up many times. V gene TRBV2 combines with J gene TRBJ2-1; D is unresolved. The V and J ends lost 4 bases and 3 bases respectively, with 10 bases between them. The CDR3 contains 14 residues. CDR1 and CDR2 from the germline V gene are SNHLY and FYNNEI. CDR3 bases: TGTGCCAGCAGTGGAAGCAGAGGCTACAATGAGCAGTTCTTC. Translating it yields CASSGSRGYNEQFF.

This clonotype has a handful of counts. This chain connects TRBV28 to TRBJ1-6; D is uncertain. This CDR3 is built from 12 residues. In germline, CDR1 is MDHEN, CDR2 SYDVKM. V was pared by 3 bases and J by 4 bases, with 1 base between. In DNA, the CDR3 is TGTGCCAGCAGTTTTTATAATTCACCCCTCCACTTT. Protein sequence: CASSFYNSPLHF.

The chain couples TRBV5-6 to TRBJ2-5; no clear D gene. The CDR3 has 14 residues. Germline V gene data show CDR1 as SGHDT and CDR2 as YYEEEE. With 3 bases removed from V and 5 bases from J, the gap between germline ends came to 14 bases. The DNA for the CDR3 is TGTGCCAGCAGCTCCTCCCTTCTTGGGGAGACCCAGTACTTC. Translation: CASSSSLLGETQYF.